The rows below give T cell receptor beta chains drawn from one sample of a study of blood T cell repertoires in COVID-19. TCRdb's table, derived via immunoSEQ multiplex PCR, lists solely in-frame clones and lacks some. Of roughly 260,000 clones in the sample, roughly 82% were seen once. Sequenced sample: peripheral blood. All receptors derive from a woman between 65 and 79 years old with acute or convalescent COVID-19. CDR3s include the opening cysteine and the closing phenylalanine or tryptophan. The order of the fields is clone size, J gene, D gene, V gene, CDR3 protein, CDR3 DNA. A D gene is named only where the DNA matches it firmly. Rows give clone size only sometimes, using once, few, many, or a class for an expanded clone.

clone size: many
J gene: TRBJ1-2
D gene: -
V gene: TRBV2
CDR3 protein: CASSPDRNYGYTF
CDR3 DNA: TGTGCCAGCAGTCCCGACAGGAACTATGGCTACACCTTC

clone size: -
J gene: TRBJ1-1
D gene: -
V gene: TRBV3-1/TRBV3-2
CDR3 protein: CASSQVGSNTEAFF
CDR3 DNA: TGTGCCAGCAGCCAAGTGGGTAGCAACACTGAAGCTTTCTTT

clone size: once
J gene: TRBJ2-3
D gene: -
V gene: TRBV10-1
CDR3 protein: CASSAGDSTDTQYF
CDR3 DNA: TGCGCCAGCAGTGCAGGGGATAGCACAGATACGCAGTATTTT

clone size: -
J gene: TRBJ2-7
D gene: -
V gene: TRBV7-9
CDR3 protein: CASSSYRDFYEQYF
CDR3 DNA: TGTGCCAGCAGCTCCTACCGGGACTTCTACGAGCAGTACTTC

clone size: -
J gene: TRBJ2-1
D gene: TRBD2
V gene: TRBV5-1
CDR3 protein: CASTMGGDNEQFF
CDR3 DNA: TGCGCCAGCACCATGGGAGGGGACAATGAGCAGTTCTTC

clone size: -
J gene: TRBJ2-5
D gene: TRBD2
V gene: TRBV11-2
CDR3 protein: CASSSTSGGLGETQYF
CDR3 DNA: TGTGCCAGCAGCTCTACTAGCGGGGGCCTAGGAGAGACCCAGTACTTC

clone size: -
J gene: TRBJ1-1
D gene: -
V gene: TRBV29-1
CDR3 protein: CSAILNTEAFF
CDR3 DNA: TGCAGCGCCATCCTGAACACTGAAGCTTTCTTT

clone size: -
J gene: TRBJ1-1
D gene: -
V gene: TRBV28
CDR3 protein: CASRSVNTEAFF
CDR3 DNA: TGTGCCAGCAGGTCCGTGAACACTGAAGCTTTCTTT

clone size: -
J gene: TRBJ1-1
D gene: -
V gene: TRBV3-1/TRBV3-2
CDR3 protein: CASSQRGRNTEAFF
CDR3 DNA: TGTGCCAGCAGCCAACGGGGGAGGAACACTGAAGCTTTCTTT

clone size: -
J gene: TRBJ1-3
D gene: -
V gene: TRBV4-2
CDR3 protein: CASSQESRQDSGNTIYF
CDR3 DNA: TGTGCCAGCAGCCAAGAATCGAGACAGGACTCTGGAAACACCATATATTTT

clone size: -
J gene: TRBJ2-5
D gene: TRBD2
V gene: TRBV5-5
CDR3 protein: CASSLALWGGEETQYF
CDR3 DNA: TGTGCCAGCAGCTTGGCCCTTTGGGGAGGGGAAGAGACCCAGTACTTC

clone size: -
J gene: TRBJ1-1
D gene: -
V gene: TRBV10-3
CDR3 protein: CAIPYYTEAFF
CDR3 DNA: TGTGCCATACCTTACTACACTGAAGCTTTCTTT

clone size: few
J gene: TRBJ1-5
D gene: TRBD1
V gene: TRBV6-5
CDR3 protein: CASSYLTGVNQPQHF
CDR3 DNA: TGTGCCAGCAGCTACTTGACAGGGGTTAATCAGCCCCAGCATTTT

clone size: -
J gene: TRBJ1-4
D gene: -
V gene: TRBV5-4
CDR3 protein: CASSPDSTTNEKLFF
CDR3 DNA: TGTGCCAGCAGCCCGGACAGCACAACTAATGAAAAACTGTTTTTT

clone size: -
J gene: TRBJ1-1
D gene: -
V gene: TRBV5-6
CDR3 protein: CASSAGTTNTEAFF
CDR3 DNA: TGTGCCAGCAGCGCCGGGACAACGAACACTGAAGCTTTCTTT

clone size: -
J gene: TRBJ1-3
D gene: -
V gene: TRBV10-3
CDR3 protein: CAIADRSSGNTIYF
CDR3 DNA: TGTGCCATCGCCGACCGGAGCTCTGGAAACACCATATATTTT

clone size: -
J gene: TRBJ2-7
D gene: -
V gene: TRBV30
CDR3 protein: CAWSVQSYEQYF
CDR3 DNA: TGTGCCTGGAGTGTACAGAGCTACGAGCAGTACTTC

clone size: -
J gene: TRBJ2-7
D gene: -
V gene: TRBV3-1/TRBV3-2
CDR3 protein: CASSLRKGVEYF
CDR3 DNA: TGTGCCAGCAGCCTCAGAAAGGGGGTGGAGTACTTC

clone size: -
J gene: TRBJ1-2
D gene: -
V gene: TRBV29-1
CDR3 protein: CSVEGGQLGYTF
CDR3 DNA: TGCAGCGTGGAGGGGGGGCAGCTTGGCTACACCTTC

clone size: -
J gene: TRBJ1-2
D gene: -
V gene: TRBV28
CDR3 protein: CASSFSPGYYGYTF
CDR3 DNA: TGTGCCAGCAGTTTCAGTCCAGGGTACTATGGCTACACCTTC

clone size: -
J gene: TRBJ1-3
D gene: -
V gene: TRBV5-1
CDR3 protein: CASSRDPGNTIYF
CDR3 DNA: TGCGCCAGCAGCCGGGATCCGGGAAACACCATATATTTT

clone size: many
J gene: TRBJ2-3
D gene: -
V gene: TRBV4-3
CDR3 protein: CASSQGGGGDTQYF
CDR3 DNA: TGCGCCAGCAGCCAAGGGGGGGGCGGAGATACGCAGTATTTT

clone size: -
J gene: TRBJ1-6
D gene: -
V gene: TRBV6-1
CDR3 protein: CASSEILGGISPLHF
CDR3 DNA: TGTGCCAGCAGTGAAATATTGGGGGGGATCTCACCCCTCCACTTT

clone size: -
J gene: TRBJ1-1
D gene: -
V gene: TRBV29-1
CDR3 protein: CSVESPTGLNTEAFF
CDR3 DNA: TGCAGCGTTGAATCCCCCACAGGGTTGAACACTGAAGCTTTCTTT

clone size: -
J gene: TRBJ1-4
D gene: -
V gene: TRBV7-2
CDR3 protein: CASSFSPNEKLFF
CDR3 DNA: TGTGCCAGCAGCTTTTCTCCTAATGAAAAACTGTTTTTT

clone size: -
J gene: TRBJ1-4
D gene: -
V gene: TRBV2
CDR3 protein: CASTQTGPEKLFF
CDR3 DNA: TGTGCCAGCACCCAGACAGGCCCCGAAAAACTGTTTTTT

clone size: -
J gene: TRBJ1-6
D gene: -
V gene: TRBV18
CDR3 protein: CASSLGQNNSPLHF
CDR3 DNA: TGTGCCAGCTCACTCGGACAGAACAATTCACCCCTCCACTTT

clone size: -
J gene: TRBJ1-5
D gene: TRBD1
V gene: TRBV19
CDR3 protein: CASGTVNQPQHF
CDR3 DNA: TGTGCCAGTGGGACAGTCAATCAGCCCCAGCATTTT

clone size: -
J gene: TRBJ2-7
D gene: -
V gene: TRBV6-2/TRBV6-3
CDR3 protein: CASSYSVDNSYEQYF
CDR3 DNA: TGTGCCAGCAGTTATAGTGTAGACAACTCCTACGAGCAGTACTTC

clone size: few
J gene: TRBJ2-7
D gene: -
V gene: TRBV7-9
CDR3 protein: CASSFQQGAPYEQYF
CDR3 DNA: TGTGCCAGCAGCTTCCAACAGGGAGCGCCCTACGAGCAGTACTTC

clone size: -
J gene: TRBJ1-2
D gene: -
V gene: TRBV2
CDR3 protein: CASRLTYGYTF
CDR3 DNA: TGTGCCAGCAGACTCACGTATGGCTACACCTTC

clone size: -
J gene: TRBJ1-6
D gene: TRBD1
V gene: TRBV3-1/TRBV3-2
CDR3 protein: CASSQVQGGPLHF
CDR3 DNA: TGTGCCAGCAGCCAAGTCCAGGGGGGCCCCCTCCACTTT

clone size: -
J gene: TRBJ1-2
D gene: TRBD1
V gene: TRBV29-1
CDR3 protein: CSVEGGTGHYGYTF
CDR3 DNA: TGCAGCGTTGAGGGCGGGACAGGGCACTATGGCTACACCTTC

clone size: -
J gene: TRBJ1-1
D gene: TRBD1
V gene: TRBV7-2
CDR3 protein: CASSLSGQSGGTEAFF
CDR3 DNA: TGTGCCAGCAGCTTATCGGGACAGTCCGGCGGTACTGAAGCTTTCTTT

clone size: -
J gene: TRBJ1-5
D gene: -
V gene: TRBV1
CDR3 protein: CTSSAEAGADQPQHF
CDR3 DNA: TGCACCAGCAGCGCCGAGGCAGGGGCGGACCAGCCCCAGCATTTT

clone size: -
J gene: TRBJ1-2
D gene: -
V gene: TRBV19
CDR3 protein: CASRFGNYGYTF
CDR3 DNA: TGTGCCAGTAGATTCGGTAACTATGGCTACACCTTC

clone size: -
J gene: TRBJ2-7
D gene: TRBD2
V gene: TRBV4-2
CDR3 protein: CASSQEWSSGGANEQYF
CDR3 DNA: TGTGCCAGCAGCCAAGAGTGGTCTAGCGGGGGGGCGAACGAGCAGTACTTC

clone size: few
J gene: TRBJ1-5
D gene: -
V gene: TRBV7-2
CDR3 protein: CASSPQGDQPQHF
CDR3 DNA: TGTGCCAGCAGTCCACAGGGAGATCAGCCCCAGCATTTT

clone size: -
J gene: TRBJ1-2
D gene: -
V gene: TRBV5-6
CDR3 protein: CASSQGSNYGYTF
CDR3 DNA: TGTGCCAGCAGCCAGGGGAGCAACTATGGCTACACCTTC

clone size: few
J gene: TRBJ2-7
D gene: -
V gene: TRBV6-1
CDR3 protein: CASSEEGGVIYEQYF
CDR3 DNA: TGTGCCAGCAGTGAAGAGGGGGGGGTTATCTACGAGCAGTACTTC

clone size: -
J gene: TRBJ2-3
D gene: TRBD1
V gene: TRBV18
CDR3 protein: CASSPGKQGSDTQYF
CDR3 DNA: TGTGCCAGCTCACCGGGGAAACAGGGGTCGGATACGCAGTATTTT

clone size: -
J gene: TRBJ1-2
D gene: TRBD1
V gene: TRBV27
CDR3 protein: CASRRSDRAGYGYTF
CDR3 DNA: TGTGCCAGCAGAAGATCGGACAGGGCCGGCTATGGCTACACCTTC

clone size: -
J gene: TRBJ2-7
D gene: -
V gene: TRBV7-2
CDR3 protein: CASSHQVGGLGYEQYF
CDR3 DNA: TGTGCCAGCAGCCATCAGGTGGGAGGATTAGGCTACGAGCAGTACTTC

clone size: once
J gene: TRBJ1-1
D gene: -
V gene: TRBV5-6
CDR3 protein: CASSFPTPPTEAFF
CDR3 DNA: TGTGCCAGCAGCTTCCCCACACCCCCCACTGAAGCTTTCTTT

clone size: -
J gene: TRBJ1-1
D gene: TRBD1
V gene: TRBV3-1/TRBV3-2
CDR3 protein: CASSQAGTGHTEAFF
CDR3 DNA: TGTGCCAGCAGCCAAGCCGGGACAGGACATACGGAGGCTTTCTTT